The 9 T cell receptor beta chains below all came from one sample that was sequenced in a study of beta chain features in type 1 diabetes (dated by TCRdb to 2016 to 2019). The library was generated by the immunoSEQ multiplex PCR assay. The entire isolated RNA was reverse transcribed using the High Capacity cDNA Reverse Transcription Kit, and thus expressed TCRB transcripts were sequenced. Here the immuneACCESS table is served through TCRdb, limited to in-frame sequences with V and J called. Missing clones are a known gap in these copies; in checked studies unresolved V genes cover under half, and the rest lacks a known reason. In all, the sample holds 150,000 to 200,000 clones, and 7% to 10% of those were seen once. 2% to 3% of the sample is in the top ten clones. Material for sequencing was central memory CD4+ T cells from blood. The receptors come from a woman between 18 and 29 years old in good health.

This clone was seen a handful of times. The chain joins TRBV6-5 to TRBJ1-2; TRBD1 aligns across 9 bases. The CDR3 loop spans 13 amino acids. Germline values: CDR1 MNHEY, CDR2 SVGAGI. With V trimmed by 5 bases and J by 13 bases, 11 bases remained unmatched. This CDR3 reads CASSRTGARSSTF. The CDR3 DNA follows: TGTGCCAGCAGTAGGACAGGGGCACGGAGCAGCACCTTC.

This clone was seen more than once but under ten times. The rearrangement links TRBV5-4 to TRBJ2-5; 12 positions match TRBD2. The germline CDR1 and CDR2 sequences are SGHNT and YYREEE (reference sequence). The V segment lost 7 bases and the J segment 1 base; nucleotides outside the gene matches: 5. This CDR3 spans 15 amino acids. The DNA for the CDR3 is TGTGCCAGCGCTAGCGGGGGGGCAGGCCAAGAGACCCAGTACTTC. Its protein is CASASGGAGQETQYF.

This clone was observed a few times. This sequence joins TRBV19 and TRBJ2-3; 7 bases line up with TRBD1. Looked up from germline, CDR1 is LNHDA and CDR2 is SQIVND (reference sequence). There are 16 residues in the CDR3. V shed 5 bases, J shed 0 bases, and the junction held 8 bases outside the gene matches. CDR3 amino acids: CASSARQGGSTDTQYF. DNA of the CDR3: TGTGCCAGTAGTGCCCGACAGGGCGGGAGCACAGATACGCAGTATTTT.

The sample holds a few counts of this clone. The V gene is TRBV7-2, the J gene TRBJ2-6; 7 bases line up with TRBD1. The germline CDR1 and CDR2 sequences are SGHTA and FQGNSA. V shed 3 bases and J 0 bases; nucleotides not matched to a gene: 11. This CDR3 has 19 residues. The DNA for the CDR3 is TGTGCCAGCAGCTTTACAGGGGCCAACCCCAACTCTGGGGCCAACGTCCTGACTTTC. It translates to CASSFTGANPNSGANVLTF.

The chain links TRBV2 to TRBJ2-2; D is possibly TRBD2 (5 bases). V was pared by 7 bases and J by 3 bases, with 12 bases between. This CDR3 is built from 14 residues. Germline lookup yields CDR1 SNHLY and CDR2 FYNNEI. CDR3 region: CASTPLRDTGELFF. CDR3 coding DNA: TGTGCCAGCACCCCACTGAGGGACACCGGGGAGCTGTTTTTT.

In this sample, this clone turned up a few times. The chain links TRBV5-1 to TRBJ2-2; tentative D call: TRBD1 (6 bases). The CDR3 runs 14 residues. V was trimmed by 3 bases and J by 2 bases, leaving 8 bases between them. Germline CDR1 reads SGHRS; CDR2 reads YFSETQ. Here the CDR3 reads CASSSGHNTGELFF. The CDR3 DNA is TGCGCCAGCAGCTCGGGACATAACACCGGGGAGCTGTTTTTT.

The chain has TRBV7-2 and TRBJ1-1; tentatively, D is TRBD1 (5 bases). Deletions cut 5 bases from V and 5 bases from J, with 18 bases between. Germline CDR1 SGHTA, CDR2 FQGNSA. This CDR3 is built from 15 residues. The DNA of the CDR3 is TGTGCCAGCAGCCCTCACCAGGGTTCCAGGACTGAAGCTTTCTTT. This gives the protein CASSPHQGSRTEAFF.

This clone was observed a handful of times. The CDR3 DNA follows: TGCAGCGTCTGGACAGGGGGGACTGAAGCTTTCTTT. It encodes CSVWTGGTEAFF. The V call is TRBV29-1, the J call TRBJ1-1; 10 nucleotides align to TRBD1. CDR3 length: 12 residues. V gave up 6 bases and J gave up 5 bases; unmatched junction bases: 3. Germline CDR1 SQVTM, CDR2 ANQGSEA.

In its sample, this clone was seen a few times. The chain joins TRBV7-8 to TRBJ2-3; 14 bases map to TRBD2. Germline CDR1 is SGHVS and CDR2 is FQNEAQ. The CDR3 totals 17 residues. J lost 3 bases, V lost 4 bases, and 6 bases had no gene match. CDR3 loop: CASSSGLAGGRTDTQYF. The DNA for the CDR3 is TGTGCCAGCAGCTCAGGACTAGCGGGAGGCCGGACAGATACGCAGTATTTT.